This entry lists 10 T cell receptor beta chains sequenced from one sample in a study of molecular identifiers for immune sequencing clone quantification. TCRdb re-called the PCR reads with MiXCR, one entry per CDR3 protein. The table has 300,000 to 400,000 distinct CDR3 sequences, 24% seen once. Specimen: naive CD8+ T cells from blood, with Jurkat cell RNA spiked in. Subset specified: FACS-sorted CD8+CD4-CCR7+CD45RA+ naive T cells. The receptors here all came from a human donor in good health. Some libraries in this study had Jurkat cell RNA spiked in.

This clonotype was counted between two and nine times. The chain joins TRBV29-1 to TRBJ1-2; 8 bases are shared with TRBD1. After removal of 6 bases from V and 3 bases from J, the junction contained 12 bases not matched to a gene. CDR1 and CDR2 (germline): SQVTM, ANQGSEA. CDR3 length: 15 residues. The CDR3, as DNA: TGCAGCGTGTTAGCAGGGGGCCTTGCGGACTATGGCTACACCTTC. Residues: CSVLAGGLADYGYTF.

This clonotype has ten or more counts. The chain has TRBV5-1 and TRBJ2-7, with 12 bases aligning to TRBD1. CDR1 SGHRS and CDR2 YFSETQ come from the germline V gene. The J segment lost 5 bases and the V segment lost 1 base, leaving 4 bases of the junction unmatched. CDR3 length: 15 amino acids. The CDR3 DNA sequence: TGCGCCAGCAGCTTGCAGGGACAGGGGGCTGACGAGCAGTACTTC. Its protein product is CASSLQGQGADEQYF.

This CDR3 reads CAWSVVSSPHTGYHTDTQYF. The CDR3 bases are TGTGCCTGGAGTGTAGTCTCTTCCCCCCACACAGGCTACCACACAGATACGCAGTATTTT. V usage is TRBV30 and J usage is TRBJ2-3; weak D call: TRBD1 (5 bases). Germline CDR1 reads GTSNPN; CDR2 reads SVGIG (reference sequence). The length of the CDR3 is 20 residues. V lost 0 bases and J lost 2, with 27 bases in between.

A word on this clonotype: This may stem from a read error, because a much larger clone lies one nucleotide away. The chain links TRBV29-1 to TRBJ2-5, with 11 positions matching TRBD2. V was clipped by 2 bases and J by 9 bases; unmatched bases: 8. This CDR3 has 14 residues. From germline, CDR1 is SQVTM and CDR2 ANQGSEA. This CDR3 is CSVEWGLAAEPQYF. The DNA of the CDR3 is TGCAGCGTTGAATGGGGACTAGCGGCGGAGCCCCAGTACTTC.

Notes on this clonotype: Germline and junction disagree at one end, which may indicate a read error. The chain recombines TRBV7-9 with TRBJ2-3; no firm D call. CDR1 is SEHNR and CDR2 is FQNEAQ in the germline V gene (reference sequence). The CDR3 consists of 12 residues. The CDR3 DNA is TGTGCCGGCAGCTACAGCACAGATACGCAGTATTTT. As protein: CAGSYSTDTQYF.

This clonotype was picked up a small number of times. V gene TRBV20-1 combines with J gene TRBJ1-6; D ambiguous. Between the trimmed V and J ends, which lost 0 bases and 6 bases, there was a span of 9 bases. The germline gives CDR1 DFQATT, CDR2 SNEGSKA (reference sequence). This CDR3 spans 14 amino acids. The CDR3 coding sequence is TGCAGTGCTAGAGAGGTAGACTTTAATTCACCCCTCCACTTT. Its translation is CSAREVDFNSPLHF.

This clonotype turned up a few times. The chain employs TRBV28 and TRBJ2-7; a possible D gene is TRBD2 (5 bases). CDR1 MDHEN and CDR2 SYDVKM come from the germline V gene. The CDR3 loop spans 15 amino acids. V gave up 6 bases and J gave up 0 bases, with 15 bases separating them. CDR3 loop: CASSPRPGLSYEQYF. The CDR3 region has the DNA TGTGCCAGCAGCCCCAGACCCGGACTCTCCTACGAGCAGTACTTC.

This clonotype was counted a few times. This chain uses TRBV7-9 with TRBJ2-6; D gene uncertain. This CDR3 comprises 16 residues. V was shortened by 1 base and J by 4 bases, with 11 bases between the two germline ends. Looked up from germline, CDR1 is SEHNR and CDR2 is FQNEAQ (reference sequence). CDR3 residues: CASSLGFGSGANVLTF. DNA of the CDR3: TGTGCCAGCAGCTTAGGTTTCGGGTCCGGGGCCAACGTCCTGACTTTC. Filled out from reference TRBV7-9 and TRBJ2-6, the complete variable domain reads DTGVSQNPRHKITKRGQNVTFRCDPISEHNRLYWYRQTLGQGPEFLTYFQNEAQLEKSRLLSDRFSAERPKGSFSTLEIQRTEQGDSAMYLCASSLGFGSGANVLTFGAGSRLTVL.

The rearrangement joins TRBV20-1 to TRBJ2-3, with D tentatively TRBD2 (6 bases). The length of the CDR3 is 15 residues. Germline V CDR1 and CDR2: DFQATT, SNEGSKA (reference sequence). V lost 5 bases and J 0 bases, leaving 15 bases between the germline ends. The CDR3 DNA reads TGCAGTGCTGCTCGTGCGGGGTCTAGCACAGATACGCAGTATTTT. The encoded protein is CSAARAGSSTDTQYF.

Of note for this clonotype: This may stem from a read error, because a much larger clone lies one nucleotide away. The V call is TRBV7-9, the J call TRBJ2-7, with 9 positions matching TRBD1. After removal of 5 bases from V and 6 bases from J, the junction contained 11 bases not matched to a gene. The CDR3 covers 15 residues. Germline CDR1 reads SEHNR; CDR2 reads FQNEAQ (reference sequence). The DNA for the CDR3 is TGTGCCAGCAGCGGCCCGGGACAGGGTGCCTGCGAGCAGTACTTC. It yields the protein CASSGPGQGACEQYF.